The 25 T cell receptor beta chains in this list originate from one sample, sequenced in a study of molecular identifiers for immune sequencing clone quantification. Via MiXCR, TCRdb re-called the PCR reads, giving one row per CDR3 protein. This table has some 580,000 distinct CDR3 sequences, around 25% appearing once. Sequences were obtained from naive CD8+ T cells from blood, with Jurkat cell RNA spiked in. Subset: FACS-sorted CD8+CD4-CCR7+CD45RA+ naive T cells. The receptors derive from a human donor in good health. Some libraries in this study had Jurkat cell RNA spiked in.

Concerning this clonotype itself: A junction boundary mismatches the germline segment, possibly from a read error. The chain carries TRBV12-3 or TRBV12-4 and TRBJ1-6; D uncertain. The CDR3 sequence is 14 residues long. The CDR3 is CTSSLVGDNSPLHF. The CDR3 nucleotides read TGTACCAGCAGTTTAGTCGGGGATAATTCACCCCTCCACTTT.

This clonotype was seen many times. The V gene is TRBV10-3, the J gene TRBJ2-7; D may be TRBD1 (6 bases). V lost 7 bases to trimming and J lost 3 bases, with 16 bases between them. Germline CDR1 and CDR2: ENHRY and SYGVKD. The CDR3 loop spans 14 amino acids. The CDR3 region has the DNA TGTGCCATCACCCCGACAGGACGGGGCTACGAGCAGTACTTC. This gives the protein CAITPTGRGYEQYF.

This clonotype was found a few times. J is TRBJ1-1 and V is TRBV7-6, with unresolved D. The V and J ends lost 1 base and 0 bases respectively, with 15 bases between them. The CDR3 spans 17 residues. From germline, CDR1 is SGHVS and CDR2 FNYEAQ. The CDR3, as DNA: TGTGCCAGCAGCTTAGGCGGTGCTGGATACATGAACACTGAAGCTTTCTTT. This encodes CASSLGGAGYMNTEAFF. Full variable domain (rest looked up from reference TRBV7-6 and TRBJ1-1): GAGVSQSPRYKVTKRGQDVALRCDPISGHVSLYWYRQALGQGPEFLTYFNYEAQQDKSGLPNDRFSAERPEGSISTLTIQRTEQRDSAMYRCASSLGGAGYMNTEAFFGQGTRLTVV.

CDR3 DNA: TGCAGTGCTGAGCGGGAGGGATTCTACGAGCAGTACTTC. Translating it yields CSAEREGFYEQYF. The V call is TRBV20-1, the J call TRBJ2-7; 10 bases are a match to TRBD2. The CDR3 extends over 13 amino acids. Trimming at V came to 5 bases and at J to 3 bases, leaving 4 bases not matched to a gene. The germline V gene encodes CDR1 DFQATT and CDR2 SNEGSKA (reference sequence).

This clonotype has at least ten counts. The rearrangement uses TRBV25-1 and TRBJ2-2; 9 nucleotides align to TRBD2. The CDR3 runs 15 residues. The germline V gene encodes CDR1 MGHDK and CDR2 SYGVNS. The ends lost 4 bases at V and 2 bases at J; junction bases unmatched: 2. CDR3: CASSVLAGNTGELFF. CDR3 bases: TGTGCCAGCAGTGTTCTAGCGGGAAACACCGGGGAGCTGTTTTTT. The complete variable domain, with remaining parts taken from reference TRBV25-1 and TRBJ2-2, reads EADIYQTPRYLVIGTGKKITLECSQTMGHDKMYWYQQDPGMELHLIHYSYGVNSTEKGDLSSESTVSRIRTEHFPLTLESARPSHTSQYLCASSVLAGNTGELFFGEGSRLTVL.

On this clonotype: The CDR3 carries no conserved terminal phenylalanine or tryptophan, so it likely arises from a read error. The CDR3 is CASSYGASGYEQYL. In DNA form, the CDR3 reads TGTGCCAGCAGTTACGGAGCGTCAGGCTACGAGCAGTACCTC. The V gene is TRBV9, the J gene TRBJ2-7, with D uncertain. Trimming took 5 bases from V and 3 from J, leaving 15 bases between them. The CDR3 spans 14 residues. Germline loops: CDR1 SGDLS, CDR2 YYNGEE.

V gene TRBV19 combines with J gene TRBJ1-4; possible D gene TRBD1, 5 bases. The germline V gene encodes CDR1 LNHDA and CDR2 SQIVND (reference sequence). The V end lost 8 bases, the J end lost 4 bases, and 17 bases lay between the germline ends. The CDR3 contains 15 residues. The CDR3 sequence: CASQIGGSDNEKLFF. In DNA form, the CDR3 reads TGTGCCAGTCAAATTGGGGGGAGCGATAATGAAAAACTGTTTTTT.

This clonotype was counted only a few times. The rearrangement links TRBV4-1 to TRBJ2-5, with 8 bases fitting TRBD1. V trimming: 4 bases; J trimming: 3 bases; junction bases outside the gene matches: 10. The V gene's germline CDR1 is MGHRA and CDR2 YSYEKL. This CDR3 comprises 16 residues. The CDR3 loop is CASSPSGQGGKETQYF. In nucleotides, the CDR3 is TGCGCCAGCAGCCCATCCGGACAGGGTGGGAAAGAGACCCAGTACTTC.

The sample holds a few counts of this clonotype. The gene calls are TRBV27 and TRBJ2-7, with 7 bases that match TRBD1. The CDR3 runs 14 residues. CDR1 is MNHEY and CDR2 is SMNVEV in the germline V gene (reference sequence). Trimming at V came to 0 bases and at J to 4 bases, leaving 3 bases not matched to a gene. CDR3 coding DNA: TGTGCCAGCAGTTTATCAACAGGGGCGTACGAGCAGTACTTC. Protein product: CASSLSTGAYEQYF.

This clonotype has only a few counts. This chain joins TRBV20-1 and TRBJ2-1, with 8 nucleotides matching TRBD1. The ends lost 4 bases at V and 6 bases at J; junction bases unmatched: 11. This CDR3 has 15 amino acids. The germline CDR1 and CDR2 sequences are DFQATT and SNEGSKA (reference sequence). The chain's CDR3 is CSANHDRGLINEQFF. The CDR3, as DNA: TGCAGTGCTAATCACGACAGGGGATTAATCAATGAGCAGTTCTTC.

With respect to this clonotype: The junction departs from the called germline gene at one end, perhaps through a read error. The V gene is TRBV7-3, the J gene TRBJ1-2; 7 bases map to TRBD1. Germline values: CDR1 SGHTA, CDR2 FQGTGA. This CDR3 has 17 amino acids. CDR3 in DNA: TGTGCCAGCAGCTTAACGGGCCAGGGGGTAGAAGACTATGTCTACACCTTC. This encodes CASSLTGQGVEDYVYTF.

The rearrangement links TRBV6-4 to TRBJ1-3; 10 bases align to TRBD1. The CDR3 consists of 15 residues. The trim removed 6 bases at V and 8 bases at J, leaving 10 bases unmatched. Germline CDR1 is MRHNA and CDR2 is SNTAGT. The CDR3 DNA is TGTGCCAGCAGGAAGAAGACAGGGGGCGCTCACACCATATATTTT. It is translated as CASRKKTGGAHTIYF.

This chain links TRBV12-3 or TRBV12-4 with TRBJ1-4; maybe TRBD1 (5 bases). Trimming took off 6 bases at V and 7 bases at J, with 15 bases between the two ends. The CDR3 extends over 14 amino acids. The DNA of the CDR3 is TGTGCCAGCAGCGGGGCTGACTTGGGTGAAAAACTGTTTTTT. Protein: CASSGADLGEKLFF.

Points on this clonotype: With a much larger clone just one base away, this may be a read error. This CDR3 is missing its conserved last phenylalanine or tryptophan, likely due to a read error. V gene TRBV9 combines with J gene TRBJ1-1; no reliable D call. The CDR3 runs 16 residues. Trimming left V 0 bases short and J 4 bases short, with 16 bases between. CDR1 and CDR2 (germline): SGDLS, YYNGEE. The CDR3 is CASSVVADPRRTEAFI. For the CDR3, the DNA is TGTGCCAGCAGCGTAGTGGCAGACCCTCGGCGCACTGAAGCTTTCATT.

This clonotype was seen a few times. The chain employs TRBV20-1 and TRBJ2-5; a possible D gene is TRBD2 (5 bases). The CDR3 is 18 amino acids. Germline-derived CDR1 and CDR2 are DFQATT and SNEGSKA (reference sequence). V lost 0 bases and J lost 4, with 24 bases in between. CDR3: CSARDHLPPRGSPETQYF. CDR3 nucleotides: TGCAGTGCTAGAGACCATCTCCCTCCAAGAGGGAGCCCAGAGACCCAGTACTTC.

This clonotype showed up just a few times. CDR3 region: CASSQGCDRADTQYF. The CDR3 DNA sequence: TGTGCCAGCAGCCAAGGATGTGATCGGGCAGATACGCAGTATTTT. The chain is built from TRBV3-2 and TRBJ2-3. TRBV3-2 is labeled a pseudogene. This CDR3 is built from 15 residues.

The chain is built from TRBV11-2 and TRBJ2-3; 12 nucleotides align to TRBD2. From germline, CDR1 is SGHAT and CDR2 FQNNGV. Trimming cost V 1 base and J 2 bases; bases outside gene matches: 16. This CDR3 spans 21 amino acids. Here the CDR3 reads CASSLVGEVRTSGDDTDTQYF. The CDR3 nucleotides are TGTGCCAGCAGCTTAGTTGGTGAGGTCAGGACTAGCGGGGACGACACAGATACGCAGTATTTT.

This clonotype was seen at least ten times. This rearrangement joins TRBV7-9 to TRBJ1-5; a weak D match, TRBD1 (5 bases). V lost 5 bases and J 5 bases, leaving 16 bases between the germline ends. Germline loops: CDR1 SEHNR, CDR2 FQNEAQ (reference sequence). This CDR3 has 15 residues. CDR3 residues: CASSEVGLGDQPQHF. The CDR3 nucleotides are TGTGCCAGCAGCGAAGTGGGGTTGGGGGATCAGCCCCAGCATTTT.

This clonotype was seen more than once but under ten times. CDR3 sequence: CASSSVLWRLGDVHQPQHF. The CDR3 bases are TGTGCCAGCAGTTCAGTCCTCTGGAGGTTGGGGGATGTCCATCAGCCCCAGCATTTT. The chain is built from TRBV12-3 or TRBV12-4 and TRBJ1-5, with D tentatively TRBD1 (5 bases). With 4 bases removed from V and 5 bases from J, the gap between germline ends came to 27 bases. The CDR3 is 19 amino acids.

This clonotype was seen many times. The chain carries TRBV28 and TRBJ1-3, with TRBD1 identical over 7 bases. The CDR3 sequence is 21 residues long. Germline V gene sequence: CDR1 MDHEN, CDR2 SYDVKM. V lost 5 bases to trimming and J lost 0 bases; unmatched junction nucleotides: 22. As DNA, the CDR3 is TGTGCCAGCAGTCACCAAACAGGGGCCGGCTTCAAACAAGGCTCTGGAAACACCATATATTTT. Encoded protein: CASSHQTGAGFKQGSGNTIYF.

As regards this clonotype: A read error is possible here, since a much larger clone lies one base away. This chain links TRBV7-2 with TRBJ2-5, with 7 bases lining up with TRBD1. CDR3 length equals 14 residues. Germline CDR1 and CDR2: SGHTA and FQGNSA. The CDR3 nucleotides are TGTGCCAGCGGCACAGGGGCCCCCCAAGAGCCCCAGTACTTC. This encodes CASGTGAPQEPQYF.

At least ten counts were recorded for this clonotype. CDR3 sequence: CSARPRGSGFLEAFF. The CDR3 DNA sequence: TGCAGTGCTAGACCTCGGGGGTCTGGCTTTCTTGAAGCTTTCTTT. This chain connects TRBV20-1 to TRBJ1-1; D might be TRBD1 (5 bases). Trimming shortened V by 2 bases and J by 7 bases, and 20 bases separated the two germline ends. Germline V gene sequence: CDR1 DFQATT, CDR2 SNEGSKA (reference sequence). This CDR3 contains 15 residues.

Regarding this clonotype: A read error may explain this, as a much larger clone is one base away. The V and J genes are TRBV4-1 and TRBJ2-3, with a weak D call TRBD1 (5 bases). Germline CDR1 reads MGHRA; CDR2 reads YSYEKL. V lost 1 base to trimming and J lost 4 bases, with 18 bases between them. This CDR3 is 17 amino acids long. Here the CDR3 DNA reads TGCGCCAGCAGCCAAGCCACCTTACAGGTTGGCGCAGATACGCAGTATTTT. Translation: CASSQATLQVGADTQYF.

About this clonotype: A much larger clone lies a single base off, so this may be a read error. The J gene is TRBJ2-7, the V gene TRBV6-1; D may correspond to TRBD1 or TRBD2 (5 bases each). The germline V gene encodes CDR1 MNHNS and CDR2 SASEGT. This CDR3 region has 10 residues. Here the CDR3 DNA reads TGTGCCAGCAGCGAGGGACGGGTAGGATTC. Encoded protein: CASSEGRVGF.

This clonotype showed up many times. This chain uses TRBV29-1 with TRBJ1-1; TRBD1 matches at 9 bases. The length of the CDR3 is 11 residues. Germline V gene data show CDR1 as SQVTM and CDR2 as ANQGSEA. V lost 8 bases, J lost 11 bases, and 9 bases stayed unmatched. The CDR3 sequence is CSSGQGLYAFF. CDR3 nucleotides: TGCAGCAGTGGACAGGGGTTATACGCTTTCTTT.